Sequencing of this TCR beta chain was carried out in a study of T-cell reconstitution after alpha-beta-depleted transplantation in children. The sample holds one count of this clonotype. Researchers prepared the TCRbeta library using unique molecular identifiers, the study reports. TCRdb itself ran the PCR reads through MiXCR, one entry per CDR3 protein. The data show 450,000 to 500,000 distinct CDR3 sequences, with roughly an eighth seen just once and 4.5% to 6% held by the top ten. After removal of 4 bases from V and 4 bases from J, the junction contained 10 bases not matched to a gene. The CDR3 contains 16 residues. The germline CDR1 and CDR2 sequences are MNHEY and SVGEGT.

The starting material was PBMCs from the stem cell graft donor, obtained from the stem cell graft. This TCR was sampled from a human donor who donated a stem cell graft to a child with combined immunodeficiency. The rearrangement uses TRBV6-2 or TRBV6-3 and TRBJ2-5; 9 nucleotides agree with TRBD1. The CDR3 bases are TGTGCCAGCAGTTCATCCTGGACAGGGGAACGAGAGACCCAGTACTTC. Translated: CASSSSWTGERETQYF.